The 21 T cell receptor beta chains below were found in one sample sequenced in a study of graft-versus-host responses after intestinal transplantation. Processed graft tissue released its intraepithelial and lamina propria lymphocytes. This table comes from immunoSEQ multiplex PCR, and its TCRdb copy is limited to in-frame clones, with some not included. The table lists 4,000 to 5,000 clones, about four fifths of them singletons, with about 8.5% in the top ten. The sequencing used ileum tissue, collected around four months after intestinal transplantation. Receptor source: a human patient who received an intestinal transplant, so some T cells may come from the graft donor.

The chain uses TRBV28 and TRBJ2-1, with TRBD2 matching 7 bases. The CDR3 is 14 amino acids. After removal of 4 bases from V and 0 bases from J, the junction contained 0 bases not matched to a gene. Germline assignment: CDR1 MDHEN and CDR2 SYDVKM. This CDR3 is CASSSGGSYNEQFF. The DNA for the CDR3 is TGTGCCAGCAGTTCGGGGGGCTCCTACAATGAGCAGTTCTTC. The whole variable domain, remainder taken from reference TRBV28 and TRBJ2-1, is DVKVTQSSRYLVKRTGEKVFLECVQDMDHENMFWYRQDPGLGLRLIYFSYDVKMKEKGDIPEGYSVSREKKERFSLILESASTNQTSMYLCASSSGGSYNEQFFGPGTRLTVL.

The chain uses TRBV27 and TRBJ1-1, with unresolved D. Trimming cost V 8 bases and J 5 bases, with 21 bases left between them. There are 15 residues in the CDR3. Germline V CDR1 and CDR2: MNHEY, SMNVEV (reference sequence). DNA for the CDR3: TGTGCCAGCTGCTTTAGGGCGTGGATAAAGACTGAAGCTTTCTTT. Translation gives CASCFRAWIKTEAFF.

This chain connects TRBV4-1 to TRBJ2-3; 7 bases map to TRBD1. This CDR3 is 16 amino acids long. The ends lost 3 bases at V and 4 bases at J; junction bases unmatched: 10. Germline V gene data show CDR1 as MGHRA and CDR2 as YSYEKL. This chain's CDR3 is CASSQSPGQRSDTQYF. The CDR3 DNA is TGCGCCAGCAGCCAGTCACCGGGACAGAGATCAGATACGCAGTATTTT.

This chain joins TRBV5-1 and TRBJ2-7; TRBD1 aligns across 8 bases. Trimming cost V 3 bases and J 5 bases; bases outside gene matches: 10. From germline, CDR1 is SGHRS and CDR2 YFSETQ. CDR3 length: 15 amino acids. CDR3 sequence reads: CASSSSGQGPHEQYF. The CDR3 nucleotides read TGCGCCAGCAGCTCTTCCGGACAGGGTCCCCACGAGCAGTACTTC.

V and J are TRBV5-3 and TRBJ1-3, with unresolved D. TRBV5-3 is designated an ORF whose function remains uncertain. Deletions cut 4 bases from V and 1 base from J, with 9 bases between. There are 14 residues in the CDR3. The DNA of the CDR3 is TGTGCCAGAAGCAAGCTGCGTTCTGGAAACACCATATATTTT. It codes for CARSKLRSGNTIYF.

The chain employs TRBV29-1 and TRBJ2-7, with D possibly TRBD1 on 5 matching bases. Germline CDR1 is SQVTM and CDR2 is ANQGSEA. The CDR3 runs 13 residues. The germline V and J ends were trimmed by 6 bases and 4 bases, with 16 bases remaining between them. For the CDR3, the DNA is TGCAGCGTGCAGACCGGGCCAGGGTACGAGCAGTACTTC. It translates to CSVQTGPGYEQYF.

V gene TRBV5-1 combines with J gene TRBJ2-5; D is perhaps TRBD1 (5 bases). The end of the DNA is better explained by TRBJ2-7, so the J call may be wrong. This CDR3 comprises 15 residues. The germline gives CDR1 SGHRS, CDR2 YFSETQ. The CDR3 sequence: CASRAWGKGSYEQYF. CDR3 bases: TGCGCCAGCAGGGCCTGGGGAAAGGGGTCCTACGAGCAGTACTTC.

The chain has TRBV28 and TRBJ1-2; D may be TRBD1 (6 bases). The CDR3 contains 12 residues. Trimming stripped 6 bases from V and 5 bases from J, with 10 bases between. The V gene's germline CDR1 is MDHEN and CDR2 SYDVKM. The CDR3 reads CASSQQGYGYTF. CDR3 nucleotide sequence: TGTGCCAGCAGCCAGCAGGGGTATGGCTACACCTTC.

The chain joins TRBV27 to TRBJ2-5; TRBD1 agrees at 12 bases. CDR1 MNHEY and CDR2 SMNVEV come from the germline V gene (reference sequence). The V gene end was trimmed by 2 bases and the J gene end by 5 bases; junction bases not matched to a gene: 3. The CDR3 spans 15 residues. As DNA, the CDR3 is TGTGCCAGCAGTTTAGGGACAGGGGGCTGGGAGACCCAGTACTTC. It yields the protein CASSLGTGGWETQYF.

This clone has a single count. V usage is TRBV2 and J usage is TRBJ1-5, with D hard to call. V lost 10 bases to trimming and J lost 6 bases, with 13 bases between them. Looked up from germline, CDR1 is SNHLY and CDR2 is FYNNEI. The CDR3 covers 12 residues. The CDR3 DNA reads TGTGCCACCGGGAGTGGGGTTCAGCCCCAGCATTTT. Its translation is CATGSGVQPQHF.

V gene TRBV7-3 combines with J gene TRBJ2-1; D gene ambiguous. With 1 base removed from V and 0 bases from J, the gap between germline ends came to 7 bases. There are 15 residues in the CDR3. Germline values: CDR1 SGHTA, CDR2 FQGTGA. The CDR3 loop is CASSLSGNSYNEQFF. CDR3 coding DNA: TGTGCCAGCAGCTTAAGTGGGAACTCCTACAATGAGCAGTTCTTC.

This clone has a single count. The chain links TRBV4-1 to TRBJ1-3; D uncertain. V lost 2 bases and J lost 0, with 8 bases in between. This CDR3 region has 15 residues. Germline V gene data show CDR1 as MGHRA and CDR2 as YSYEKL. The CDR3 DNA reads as TGCGCCAGCAGCCAACTTACCCTCTCTGGAAACACCATATATTTT. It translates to CASSQLTLSGNTIYF.

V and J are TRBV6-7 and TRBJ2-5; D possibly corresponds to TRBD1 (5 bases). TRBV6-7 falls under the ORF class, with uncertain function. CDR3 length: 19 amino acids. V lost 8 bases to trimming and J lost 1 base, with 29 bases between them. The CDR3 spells CASSYPISGQIGVQETQYF. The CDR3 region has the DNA TGTGCCAGCTCATACCCCATTTCGGGCCAAATAGGGGTCCAAGAGACCCAGTACTTC.

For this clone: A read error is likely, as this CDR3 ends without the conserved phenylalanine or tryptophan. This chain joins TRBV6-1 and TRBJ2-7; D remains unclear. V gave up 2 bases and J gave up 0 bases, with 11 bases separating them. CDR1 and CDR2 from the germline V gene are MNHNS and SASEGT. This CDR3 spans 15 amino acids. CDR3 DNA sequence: TGTGCCAGCAGTGAATTGCCAGTAAGCTCCTACGAGCAGTACCTC. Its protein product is CASSELPVSSYEQYL.

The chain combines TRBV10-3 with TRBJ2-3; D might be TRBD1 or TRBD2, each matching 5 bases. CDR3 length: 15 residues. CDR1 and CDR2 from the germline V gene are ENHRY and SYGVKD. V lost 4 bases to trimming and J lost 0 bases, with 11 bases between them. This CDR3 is CAISGGWPSTDTQYF. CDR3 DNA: TGTGCCATCAGTGGGGGGTGGCCGAGCACAGATACGCAGTATTTT.

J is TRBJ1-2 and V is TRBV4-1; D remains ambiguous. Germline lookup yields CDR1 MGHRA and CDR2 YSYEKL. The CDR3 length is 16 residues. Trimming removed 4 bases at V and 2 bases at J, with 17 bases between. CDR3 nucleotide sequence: TGCGCCAGCAGCCGAAAGTGGGCCGTAGGAAACTATGGCTACACCTTC. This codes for CASSRKWAVGNYGYTF.

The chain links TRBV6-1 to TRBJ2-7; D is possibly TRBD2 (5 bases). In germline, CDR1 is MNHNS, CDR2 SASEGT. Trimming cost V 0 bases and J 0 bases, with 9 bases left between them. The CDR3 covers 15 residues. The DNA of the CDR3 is TGTGCCAGCAGTGAAGCGCGGACTGTCTCCTACGAGCAGTACTTC. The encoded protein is CASSEARTVSYEQYF.

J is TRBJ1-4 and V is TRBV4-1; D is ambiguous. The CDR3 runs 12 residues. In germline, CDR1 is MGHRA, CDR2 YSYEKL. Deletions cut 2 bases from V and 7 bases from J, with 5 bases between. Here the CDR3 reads CASSQQFEKLFF. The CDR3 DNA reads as TGCGCCAGCAGCCAACAGTTTGAAAAACTGTTTTTT.

The CDR3 reads CASSPGQGNYGYTF. Written as DNA, the CDR3 is TGCGCCAGCAGCCCCGGACAGGGAAACTATGGCTACACCTTC. The V call is TRBV5-1, the J call TRBJ1-2; 8 bases agree with TRBD1. This CDR3 is built from 14 residues. Germline loops: CDR1 SGHRS, CDR2 YFSETQ. The junction had 4 bases not matched to a gene; V was cut back by 4 bases and J by 2 bases.

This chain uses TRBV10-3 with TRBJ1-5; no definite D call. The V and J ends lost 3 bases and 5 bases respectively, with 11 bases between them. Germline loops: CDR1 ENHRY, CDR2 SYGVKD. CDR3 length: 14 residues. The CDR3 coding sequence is TGTGCCATCAGTGATCTGGGGTCCGATCAGCCCCAGCATTTT. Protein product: CAISDLGSDQPQHF.

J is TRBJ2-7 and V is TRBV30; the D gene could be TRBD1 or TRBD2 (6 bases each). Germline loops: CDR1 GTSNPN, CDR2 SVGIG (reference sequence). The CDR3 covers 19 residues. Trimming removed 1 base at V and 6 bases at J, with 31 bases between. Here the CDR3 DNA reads TGTGCCTGGAGTGCCACTCGAACAGGGTTGGTCGGGAGAGGGAGCGAGCAGTACTTC. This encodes CAWSATRTGLVGRGSEQYF.